This TCR beta chain is drawn from a study of lymphopenia after photon versus proton radiotherapy. Study conclusions and caveats: After the lymphocyte nadir, photon-treated repertoires showed oligoclonal expansion, especially of CD8+ Temra cells. In patients who died, overall survival fell as post-nadir TCR diversity dropped more. Proton therapy kept repertoires fairly stable, unlike photons, which gained effector/memory cells.

Germline CDR1 and CDR2: MDHEN and SYDVKM. The CDR3 runs to 14 residues. J gave up 2 bases and V 6 bases, and 7 bases lay outside the gene matches. The table came from immunoSEQ multiplex PCR; TCRdb's copy has only in-frame clones and leaves some out. The repertoire holds more than 80,000 clones, around four fifths seen once, with 1.2% to 1.5% in the top ten. Comment on this clone: What it recognizes is unknown.

Sequencing was performed on peripheral blood, taken from a patient treated with proton-based radiotherapy. The receptor comes from a man aged 55 to 70 with pancreatic cancer. This chain uses TRBV28 with TRBJ2-7; 7 nucleotides agree with TRBD2. Written as DNA, the CDR3 is TGTGCCAGCAGACCGGGAGGTACCACCTACGAGCAGTACTTC. This encodes CASRPGGTTYEQYF.